This section outlines one T cell receptor (beta chain) sequence together with its context. The data stem from a study of blood T cell repertoires in COVID-19. Study-level background: From T cells, B-cell-depleted T cells, or PBMCs came the material, which was cDNA or gDNA.

CDR3 length: 13 residues. Germline V gene sequence: CDR1 MNHEY, CDR2 SVGAGI. Between the trimmed V and J ends, which lost 6 bases and 0 bases, there was a span of 9 bases. Libraries were prepared by immunoSEQ multiplex PCR; TCRdb keeps only in-frame clonotypes and omits some of them. The profile covers 110,000 to 150,000 clones, with around 83% appearing a single time and about a tenth taken by the ten largest. The origin of this receptor is a man between 60 and 75 years old with active or convalescent COVID-19. The sequencing input was peripheral blood. V gene TRBV6-5 combines with J gene TRBJ2-7; D remains ambiguous. The CDR3 region is CASSSRISYEQYF. The CDR3 DNA is TGTGCCAGCAGCAGCAGGATCTCCTACGAGCAGTACTTC.